Sequencing of this T cell receptor (beta chain) was carried out in a study of identical twins. TCRdb re-called the 5' RACE reads through MiXCR, storing one row per CDR3 protein. The profile shows some 330,000 distinct CDR3 sequences, roughly 9% of them singletons. The V gene end was trimmed by 1 base and the J gene end by 2 bases; junction bases not matched to a gene: 5. This CDR3 contains 16 residues. In germline, CDR1 is SGHNT, CDR2 YYREEE (reference sequence). This clonotype was found a few times. The V call is TRBV5-4, the J call TRBJ2-5; 10 bases align to TRBD2. Material: naive T cells sorted from blood. This sequence was found in a woman aged 45-59 years in good health. In nucleotides, the CDR3 is TGTGCCAGCAGCTTGTTACTAGCGGGACAACAAGAGACCCAGTACTTC. This gives the protein CASSLLLAGQQETQYF.